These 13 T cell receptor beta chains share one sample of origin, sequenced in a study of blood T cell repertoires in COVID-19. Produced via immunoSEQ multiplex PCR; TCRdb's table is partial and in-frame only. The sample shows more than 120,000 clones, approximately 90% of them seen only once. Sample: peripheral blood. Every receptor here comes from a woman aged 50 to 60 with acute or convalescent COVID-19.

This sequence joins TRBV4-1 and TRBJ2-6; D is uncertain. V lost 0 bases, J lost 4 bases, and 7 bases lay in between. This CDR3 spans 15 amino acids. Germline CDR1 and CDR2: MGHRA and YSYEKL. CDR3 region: CASSQDGQGANVLTF. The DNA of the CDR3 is TGCGCCAGCAGCCAAGATGGTCAGGGGGCCAACGTCCTGACTTTC.

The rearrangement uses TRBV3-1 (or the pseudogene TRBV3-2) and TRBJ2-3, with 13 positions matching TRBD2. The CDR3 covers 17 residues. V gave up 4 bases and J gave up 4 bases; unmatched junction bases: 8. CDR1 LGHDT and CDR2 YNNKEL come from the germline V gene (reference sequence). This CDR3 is CASSPDWTSGSADTQYF. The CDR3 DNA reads TGTGCCAGCAGCCCTGATTGGACTAGCGGGAGTGCAGATACGCAGTATTTT.

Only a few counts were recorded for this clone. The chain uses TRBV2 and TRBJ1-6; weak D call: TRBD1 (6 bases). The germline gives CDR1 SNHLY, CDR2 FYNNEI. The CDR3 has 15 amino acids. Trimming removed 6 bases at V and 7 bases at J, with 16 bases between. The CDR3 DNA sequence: TGTGCCAGCAGCGAACTAGGACAGTTAAATTCACCCCTCCACTTT. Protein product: CASSELGQLNSPLHF.

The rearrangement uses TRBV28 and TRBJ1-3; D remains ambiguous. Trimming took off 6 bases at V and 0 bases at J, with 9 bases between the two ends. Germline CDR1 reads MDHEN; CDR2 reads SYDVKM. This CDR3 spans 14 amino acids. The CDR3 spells CASRRLISGNTIYF. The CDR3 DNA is TGTGCCAGCAGGAGACTGATCTCTGGAAACACCATATATTTT.

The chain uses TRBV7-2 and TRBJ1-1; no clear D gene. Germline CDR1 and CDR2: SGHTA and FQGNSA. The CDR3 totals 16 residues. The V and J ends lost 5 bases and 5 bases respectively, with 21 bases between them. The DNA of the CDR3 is TGTGCCAGCAGCCAAAACTACGCCCCGATAGGAACTGAAGCTTTCTTT. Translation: CASSQNYAPIGTEAFF.

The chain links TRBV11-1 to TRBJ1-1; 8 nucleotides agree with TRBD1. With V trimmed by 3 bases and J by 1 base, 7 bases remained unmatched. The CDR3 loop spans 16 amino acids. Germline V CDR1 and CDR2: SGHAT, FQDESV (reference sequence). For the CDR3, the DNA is TGTGCCAGCAGCTTTAACCTAGGACAGGGGAACACTGAAGCTTTCTTT. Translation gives CASSFNLGQGNTEAFF.

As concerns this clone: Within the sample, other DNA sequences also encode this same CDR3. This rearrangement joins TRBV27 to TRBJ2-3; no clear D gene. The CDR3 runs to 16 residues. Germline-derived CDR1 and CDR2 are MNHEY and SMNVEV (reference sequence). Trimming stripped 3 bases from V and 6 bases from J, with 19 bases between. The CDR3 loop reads CASSFPTSRGLDTQYF. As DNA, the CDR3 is TGTGCCAGCAGTTTCCCGACCAGCAGAGGTCTCGATACGCAGTATTTT.

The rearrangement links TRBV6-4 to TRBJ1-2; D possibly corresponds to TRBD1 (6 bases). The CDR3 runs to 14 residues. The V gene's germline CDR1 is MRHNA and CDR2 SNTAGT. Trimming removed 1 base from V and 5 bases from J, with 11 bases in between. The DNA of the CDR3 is TGTGCCAGCAGTGACTGGGGGACATCATATGGCTACACCTTC. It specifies CASSDWGTSYGYTF.

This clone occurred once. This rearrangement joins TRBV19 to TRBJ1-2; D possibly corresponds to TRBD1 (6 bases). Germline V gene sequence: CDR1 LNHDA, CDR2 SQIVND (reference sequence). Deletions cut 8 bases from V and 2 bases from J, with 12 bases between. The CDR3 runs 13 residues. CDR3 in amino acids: CASQQGLNYGYTF. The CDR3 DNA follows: TGTGCCAGTCAGCAGGGGTTGAACTATGGCTACACCTTC. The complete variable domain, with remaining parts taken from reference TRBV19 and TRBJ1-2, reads DGGITQSPKYLFRKEGQNVTLSCEQNLNHDAMYWYRQDPGQGLRLIYYSQIVNDFQKGDIAEGYSVSREKKESFPLTVTSAQKNPTAFYLCASQQGLNYGYTFGSGTRLTVV.

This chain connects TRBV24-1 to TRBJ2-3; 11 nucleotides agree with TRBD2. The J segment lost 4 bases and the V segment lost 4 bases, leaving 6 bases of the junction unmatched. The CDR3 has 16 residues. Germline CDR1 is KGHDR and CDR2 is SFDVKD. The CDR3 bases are TGTGCCACCAGTGACTCTCTAGCGGGAGGCGCAGATACGCAGTATTTT. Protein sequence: CATSDSLAGGADTQYF.

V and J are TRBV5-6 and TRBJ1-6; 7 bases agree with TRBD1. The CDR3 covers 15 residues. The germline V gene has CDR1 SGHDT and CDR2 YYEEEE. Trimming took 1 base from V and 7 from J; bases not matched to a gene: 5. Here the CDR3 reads CASSLRVRGNSPLHF. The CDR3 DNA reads TGTGCCAGCAGCTTGAGGGTCAGGGGGAATTCACCCCTCCACTTT.

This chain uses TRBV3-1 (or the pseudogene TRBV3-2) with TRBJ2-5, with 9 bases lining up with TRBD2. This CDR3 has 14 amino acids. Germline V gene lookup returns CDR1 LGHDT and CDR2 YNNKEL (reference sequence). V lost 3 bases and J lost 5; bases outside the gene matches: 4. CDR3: CASSQLAGRETQYF. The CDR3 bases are TGTGCCAGCAGCCAGCTAGCGGGACGGGAGACCCAGTACTTC.

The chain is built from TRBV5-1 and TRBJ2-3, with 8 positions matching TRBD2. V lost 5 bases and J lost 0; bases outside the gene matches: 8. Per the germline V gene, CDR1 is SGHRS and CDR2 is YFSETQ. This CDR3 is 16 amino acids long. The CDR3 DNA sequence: TGCGCCAGCAGTTTCGCGGGGGGCCTTAGCACAGATACGCAGTATTTT. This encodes CASSFAGGLSTDTQYF.